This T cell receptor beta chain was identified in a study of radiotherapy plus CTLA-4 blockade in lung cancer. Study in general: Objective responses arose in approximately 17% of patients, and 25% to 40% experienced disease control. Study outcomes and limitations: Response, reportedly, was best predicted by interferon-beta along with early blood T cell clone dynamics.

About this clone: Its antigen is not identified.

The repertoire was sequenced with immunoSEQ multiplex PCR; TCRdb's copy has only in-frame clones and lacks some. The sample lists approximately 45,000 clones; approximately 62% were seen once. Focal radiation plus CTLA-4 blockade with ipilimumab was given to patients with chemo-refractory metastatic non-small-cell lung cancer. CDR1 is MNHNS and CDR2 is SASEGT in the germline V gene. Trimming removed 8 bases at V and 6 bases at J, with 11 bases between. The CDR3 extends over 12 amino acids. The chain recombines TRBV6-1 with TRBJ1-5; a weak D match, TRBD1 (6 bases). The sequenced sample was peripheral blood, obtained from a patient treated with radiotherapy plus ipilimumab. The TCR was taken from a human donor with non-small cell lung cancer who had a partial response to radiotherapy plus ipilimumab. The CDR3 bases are TGTGCCAGCCGGGCGGGGGCTCAGCCCCAGCATTTT. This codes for CASRAGAQPQHF.